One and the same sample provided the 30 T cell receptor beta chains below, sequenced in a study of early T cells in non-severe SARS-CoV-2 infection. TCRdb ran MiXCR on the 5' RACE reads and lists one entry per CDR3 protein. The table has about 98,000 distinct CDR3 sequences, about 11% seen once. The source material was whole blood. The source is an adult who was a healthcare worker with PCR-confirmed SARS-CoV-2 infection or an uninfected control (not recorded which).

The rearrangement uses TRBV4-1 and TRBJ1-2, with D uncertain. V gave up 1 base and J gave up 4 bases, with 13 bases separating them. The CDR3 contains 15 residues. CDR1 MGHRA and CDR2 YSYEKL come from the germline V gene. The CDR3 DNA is TGCGCCAGCAGCCAAGTAACGGGAGGCGGCTATGGCTACACCTTC. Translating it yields CASSQVTGGGYGYTF.

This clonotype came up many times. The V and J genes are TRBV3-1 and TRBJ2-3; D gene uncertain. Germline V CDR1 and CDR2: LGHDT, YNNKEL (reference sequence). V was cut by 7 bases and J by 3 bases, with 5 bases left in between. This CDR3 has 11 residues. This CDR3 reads CASKQTDTQYF. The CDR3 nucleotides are TGTGCCAGCAAGCAAACAGATACGCAGTATTTT.

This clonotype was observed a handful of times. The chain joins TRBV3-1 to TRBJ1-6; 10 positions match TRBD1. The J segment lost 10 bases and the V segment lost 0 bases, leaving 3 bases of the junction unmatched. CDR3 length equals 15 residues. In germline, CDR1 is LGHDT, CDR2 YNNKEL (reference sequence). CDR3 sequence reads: CASSQELTGGSPLHF. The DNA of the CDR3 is TGTGCCAGCAGCCAAGAATTGACAGGGGGCTCACCCCTCCACTTT.

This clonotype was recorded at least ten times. For the CDR3, the DNA is TGCGCCAGCAGCCCGGGACATCTTTACAATGAGCAGTTCTTC. Residues: CASSPGHLYNEQFF. This rearrangement joins TRBV5-1 to TRBJ2-1; tentatively, D is TRBD1 (6 bases). This CDR3 has 14 amino acids. Germline V gives CDR1 SGHRS, CDR2 YFSETQ. Trimming removed 4 bases from V and 4 bases from J, with 12 bases in between.

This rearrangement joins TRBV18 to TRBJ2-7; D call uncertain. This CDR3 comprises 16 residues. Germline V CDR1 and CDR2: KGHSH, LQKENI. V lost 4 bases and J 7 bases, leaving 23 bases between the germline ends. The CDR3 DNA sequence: TGTGCCAGCTCACTGCTCCCCGATAAGATCATACGTGAGCAGTACTTC. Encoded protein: CASSLLPDKIIREQYF.

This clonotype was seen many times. The CDR3 coding sequence is TGTGCCAGCAGCGTAAACAGGAACCCAAACTCCGGGGAGCTGTTTTTT. This gives the protein CASSVNRNPNSGELFF. The V and J genes are TRBV9 and TRBJ2-2; D possibly corresponds to TRBD1 (5 bases). CDR1 is SGDLS and CDR2 is YYNGEE in the germline V gene. The CDR3 totals 16 residues. The ends were cut back, 1 base at V and 6 bases at J, with 16 bases in the middle.

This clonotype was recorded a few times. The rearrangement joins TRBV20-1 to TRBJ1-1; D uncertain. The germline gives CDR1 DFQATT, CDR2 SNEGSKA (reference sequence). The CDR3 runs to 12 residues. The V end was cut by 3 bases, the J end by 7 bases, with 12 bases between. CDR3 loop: CSASVWGGEAFF. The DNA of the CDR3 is TGCAGTGCTAGTGTATGGGGTGGTGAAGCTTTCTTT.

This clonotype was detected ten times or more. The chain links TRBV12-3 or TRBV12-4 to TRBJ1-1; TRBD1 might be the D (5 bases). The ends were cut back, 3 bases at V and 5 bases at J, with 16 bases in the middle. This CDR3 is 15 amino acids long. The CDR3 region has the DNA TGTGCCAGCAGTTTCGTCCTGGGGGTAAGGACTGAAGCTTTCTTT. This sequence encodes CASSFVLGVRTEAFF.

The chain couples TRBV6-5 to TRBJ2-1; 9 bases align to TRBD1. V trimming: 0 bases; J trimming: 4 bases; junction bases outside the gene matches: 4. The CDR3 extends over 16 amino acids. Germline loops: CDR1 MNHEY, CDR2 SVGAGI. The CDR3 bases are TGTGCCAGCAGTTACTCGACAGGGGGGATGTACAATGAGCAGTTCTTC. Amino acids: CASSYSTGGMYNEQFF.

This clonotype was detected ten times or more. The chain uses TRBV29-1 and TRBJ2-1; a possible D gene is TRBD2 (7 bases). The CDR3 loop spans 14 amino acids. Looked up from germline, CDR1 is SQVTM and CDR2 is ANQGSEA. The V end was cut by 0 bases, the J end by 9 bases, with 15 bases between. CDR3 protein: CSVEDRGAGSEQFF. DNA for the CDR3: TGCAGCGTTGAAGATCGGGGGGCTGGTAGTGAGCAGTTCTTC.

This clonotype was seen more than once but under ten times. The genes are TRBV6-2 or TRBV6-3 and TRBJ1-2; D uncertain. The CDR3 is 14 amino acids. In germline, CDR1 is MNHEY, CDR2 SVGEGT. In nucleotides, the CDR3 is TGTACCACCCAAAGTCGTCCCGGCGGCTATGGCTACACCTTC. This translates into CTTQSRPGGYGYTF.

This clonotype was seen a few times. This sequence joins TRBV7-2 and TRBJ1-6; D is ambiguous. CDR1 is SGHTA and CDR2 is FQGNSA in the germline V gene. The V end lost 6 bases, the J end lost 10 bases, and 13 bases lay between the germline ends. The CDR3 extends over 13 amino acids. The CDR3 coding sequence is TGTGCCAGCAGTCCCGACTGGGGATCACCCCTCCACTTT. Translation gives CASSPDWGSPLHF.

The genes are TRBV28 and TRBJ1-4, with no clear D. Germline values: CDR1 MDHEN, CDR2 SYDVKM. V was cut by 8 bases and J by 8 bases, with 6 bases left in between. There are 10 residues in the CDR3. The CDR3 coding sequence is TGTGCCAGCCTGGGGGAAAAACTGTTTTTT. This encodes CASLGEKLFF.

The CDR3 sequence is CASSTGREETQYF. The CDR3 DNA reads TGTGCCAGCAGCACAGGGAGGGAAGAGACCCAGTACTTC. The genes are TRBV11-2 and TRBJ2-5; weak D call: TRBD2 (7 bases). This CDR3 spans 13 amino acids. Germline V CDR1 and CDR2: SGHAT, FQNNGV. V was pared by 5 bases and J by 3 bases, with 10 bases between. The whole variable domain, filled in from reference TRBV11-2 and TRBJ2-5, reads EAGVAQSPRYKIIEKRQSVAFWCNPISGHATLYWYQQILGQGPKLLIQFQNNGVVDDSQLPKDRFSAERLKGVDSTLKIQPAKLEDSAVYLCASSTGREETQYFGPGTRLLVL.

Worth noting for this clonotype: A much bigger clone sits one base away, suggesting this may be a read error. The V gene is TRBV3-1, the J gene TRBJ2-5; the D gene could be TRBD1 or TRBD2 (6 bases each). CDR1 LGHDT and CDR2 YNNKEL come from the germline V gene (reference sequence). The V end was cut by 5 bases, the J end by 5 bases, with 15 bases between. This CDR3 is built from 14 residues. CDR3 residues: CASSSTGGPETQYF. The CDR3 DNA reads TGTGCCAGCAGCTCCACTGGGGGGCCCGAGACCCAGTACTTC.

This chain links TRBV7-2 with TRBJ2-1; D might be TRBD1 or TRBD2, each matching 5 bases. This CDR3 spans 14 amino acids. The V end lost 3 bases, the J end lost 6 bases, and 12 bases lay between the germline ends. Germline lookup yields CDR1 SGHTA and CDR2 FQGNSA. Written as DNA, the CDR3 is TGTGCCAGCAGCTTTGGGACCTACAGCAATGAGCAGTTCTTC. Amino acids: CASSFGTYSNEQFF.

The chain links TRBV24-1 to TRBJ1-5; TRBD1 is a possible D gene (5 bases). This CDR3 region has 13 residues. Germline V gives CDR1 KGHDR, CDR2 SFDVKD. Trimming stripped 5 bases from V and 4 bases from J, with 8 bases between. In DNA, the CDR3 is TGTGCCACCAGTGCTGGGGGGAATCAGCCCCAGCATTTT. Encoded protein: CATSAGGNQPQHF.

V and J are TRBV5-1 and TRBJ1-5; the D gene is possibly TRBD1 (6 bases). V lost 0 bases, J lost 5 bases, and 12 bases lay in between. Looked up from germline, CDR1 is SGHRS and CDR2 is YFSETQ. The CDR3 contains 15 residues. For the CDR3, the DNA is TGCGCCAGCAGCTTGGAGGGGGGCCTGTATCAGCCCCAGCATTTT. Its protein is CASSLEGGLYQPQHF.

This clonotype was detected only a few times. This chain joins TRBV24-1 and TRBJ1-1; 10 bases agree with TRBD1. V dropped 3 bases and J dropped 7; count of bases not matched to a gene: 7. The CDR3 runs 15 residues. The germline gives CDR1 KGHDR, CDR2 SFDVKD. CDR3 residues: CATSDRGQGKSEAFF. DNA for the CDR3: TGTGCCACCAGTGATAGGGGACAGGGGAAGAGTGAAGCTTTCTTT.

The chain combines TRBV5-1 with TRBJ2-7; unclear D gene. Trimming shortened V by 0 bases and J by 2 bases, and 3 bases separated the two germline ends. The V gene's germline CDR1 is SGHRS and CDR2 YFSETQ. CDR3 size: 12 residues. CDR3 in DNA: TGCGCCAGCAGCTTGGAACCCTACGAGCAGTACTTC. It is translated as CASSLEPYEQYF.

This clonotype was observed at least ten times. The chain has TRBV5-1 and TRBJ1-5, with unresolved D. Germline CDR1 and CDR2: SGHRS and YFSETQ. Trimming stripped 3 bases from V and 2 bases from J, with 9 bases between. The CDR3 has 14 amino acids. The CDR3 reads CASSSDPGNQPQHF. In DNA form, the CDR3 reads TGCGCCAGCAGCTCAGACCCGGGCAATCAGCCCCAGCATTTT.

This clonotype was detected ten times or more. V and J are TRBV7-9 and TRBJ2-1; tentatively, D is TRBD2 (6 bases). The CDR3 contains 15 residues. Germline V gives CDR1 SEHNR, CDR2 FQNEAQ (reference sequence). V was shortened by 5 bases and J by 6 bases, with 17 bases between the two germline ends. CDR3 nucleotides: TGTGCCAGCAGCCCCCGGGCCGCGGGGTCCAATGAGCAGTTCTTC. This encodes CASSPRAAGSNEQFF.

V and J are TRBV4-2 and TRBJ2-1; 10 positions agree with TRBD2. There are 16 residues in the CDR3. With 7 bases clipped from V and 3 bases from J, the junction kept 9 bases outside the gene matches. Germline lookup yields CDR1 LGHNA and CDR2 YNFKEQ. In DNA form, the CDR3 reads TGTGCCAGCACTACAGGGATAGCGGGAGGCTACAATGAGCAGTTCTTC. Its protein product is CASTTGIAGGYNEQFF.

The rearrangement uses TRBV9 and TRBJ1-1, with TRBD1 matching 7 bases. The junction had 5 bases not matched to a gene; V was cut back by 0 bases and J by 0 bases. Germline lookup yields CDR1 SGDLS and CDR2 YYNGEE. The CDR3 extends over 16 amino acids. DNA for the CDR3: TGTGCCAGCAGCGTAGTGGGGACAGCGATGAACACTGAAGCTTTCTTT. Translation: CASSVVGTAMNTEAFF.

The CDR3 coding sequence is TGTGCCAGCAGCCAGCAACAGGGTAAAGGCTACGAGCAGTACTTC. Its translation: CASSQQQGKGYEQYF. The chain links TRBV3-1 to TRBJ2-7, with D maybe TRBD1 (6 bases). V was shortened by 3 bases and J by 3 bases, with 15 bases between the two germline ends. This CDR3 spans 15 amino acids. Germline V CDR1 and CDR2: LGHDT, YNNKEL (reference sequence).

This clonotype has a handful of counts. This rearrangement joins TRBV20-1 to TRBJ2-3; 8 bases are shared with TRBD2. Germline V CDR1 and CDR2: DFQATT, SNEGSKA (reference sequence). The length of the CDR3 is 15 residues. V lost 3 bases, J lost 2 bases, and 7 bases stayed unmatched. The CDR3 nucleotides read TGCAGTGCTAGGGTTAGCGGGGACAACACAGATACGCAGTATTTT. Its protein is CSARVSGDNTDTQYF.

The CDR3 bases are TGCAGTGCCCTTACCCCTATCATATCCGGGGAGCTGTTTTTT. Encoded protein: CSALTPIISGELFF. The J gene is TRBJ2-2, the V gene TRBV20-1; no definite D call. This CDR3 has 14 amino acids. The germline V gene encodes CDR1 DFQATT and CDR2 SNEGSKA (reference sequence). Trimming cost V 6 bases and J 6 bases, with 17 bases left between them.

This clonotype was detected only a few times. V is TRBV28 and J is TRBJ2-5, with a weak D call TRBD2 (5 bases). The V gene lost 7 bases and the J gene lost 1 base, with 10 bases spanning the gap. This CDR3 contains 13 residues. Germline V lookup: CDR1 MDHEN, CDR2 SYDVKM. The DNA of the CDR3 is TGTGCCAGCACTGAGGCGGGCCAAGAGACCCAGTACTTC. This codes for CASTEAGQETQYF.

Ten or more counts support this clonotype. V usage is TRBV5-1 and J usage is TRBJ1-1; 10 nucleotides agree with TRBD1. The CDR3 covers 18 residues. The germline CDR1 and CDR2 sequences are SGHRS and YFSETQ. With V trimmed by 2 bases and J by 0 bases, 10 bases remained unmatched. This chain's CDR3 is CASSFSFRQGAMNTEAFF. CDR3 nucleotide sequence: TGCGCCAGCAGCTTCAGCTTCAGACAGGGGGCGATGAACACTGAAGCTTTCTTT.

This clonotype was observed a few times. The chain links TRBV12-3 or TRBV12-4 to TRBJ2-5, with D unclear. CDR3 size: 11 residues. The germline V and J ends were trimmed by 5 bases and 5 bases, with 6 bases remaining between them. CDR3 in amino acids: CASSAWETQYF. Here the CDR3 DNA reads TGTGCCAGCAGTGCATGGGAGACCCAGTACTTC.